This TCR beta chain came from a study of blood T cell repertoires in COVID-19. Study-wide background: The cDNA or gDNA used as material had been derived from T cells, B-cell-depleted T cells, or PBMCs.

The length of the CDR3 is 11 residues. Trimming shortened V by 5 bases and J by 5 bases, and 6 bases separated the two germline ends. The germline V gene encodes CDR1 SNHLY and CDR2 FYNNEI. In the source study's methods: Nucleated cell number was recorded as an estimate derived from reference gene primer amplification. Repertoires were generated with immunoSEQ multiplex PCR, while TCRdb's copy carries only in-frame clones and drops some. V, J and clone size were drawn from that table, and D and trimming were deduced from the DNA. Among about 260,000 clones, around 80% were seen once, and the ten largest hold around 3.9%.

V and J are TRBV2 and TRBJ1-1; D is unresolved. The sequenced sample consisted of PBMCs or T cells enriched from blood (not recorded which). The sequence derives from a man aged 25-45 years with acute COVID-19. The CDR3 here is CASSRGTEAFF. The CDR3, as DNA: TGTGCCAGCAGTAGAGGTACTGAAGCTTTCTTT.